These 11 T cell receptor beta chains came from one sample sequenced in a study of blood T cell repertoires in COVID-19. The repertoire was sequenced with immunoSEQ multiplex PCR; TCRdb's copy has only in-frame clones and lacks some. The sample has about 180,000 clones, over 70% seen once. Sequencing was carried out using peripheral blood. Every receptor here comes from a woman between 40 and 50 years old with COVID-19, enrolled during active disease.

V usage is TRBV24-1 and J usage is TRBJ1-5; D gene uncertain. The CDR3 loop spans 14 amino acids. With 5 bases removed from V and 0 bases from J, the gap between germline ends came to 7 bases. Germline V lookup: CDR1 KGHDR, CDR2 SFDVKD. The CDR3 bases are TGTGCCACCAGTGTCGCTAATAGCAATCAGCCCCAGCATTTT. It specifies CATSVANSNQPQHF.

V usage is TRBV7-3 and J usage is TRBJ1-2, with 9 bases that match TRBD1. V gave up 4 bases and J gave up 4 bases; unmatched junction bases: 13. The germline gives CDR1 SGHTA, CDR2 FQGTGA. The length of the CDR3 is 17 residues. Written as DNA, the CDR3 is TGTGCCAGCAGCTCGCGAACAAGGACAGGGGCCCTCTATGGCTACACCTTC. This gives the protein CASSSRTRTGALYGYTF.

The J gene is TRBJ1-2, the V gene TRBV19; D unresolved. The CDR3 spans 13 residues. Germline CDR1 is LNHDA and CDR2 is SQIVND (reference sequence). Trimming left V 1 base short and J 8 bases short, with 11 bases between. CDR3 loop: CASSIGPVGGYTF. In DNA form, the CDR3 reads TGTGCCAGTAGTATAGGACCAGTGGGCGGCTACACCTTC.

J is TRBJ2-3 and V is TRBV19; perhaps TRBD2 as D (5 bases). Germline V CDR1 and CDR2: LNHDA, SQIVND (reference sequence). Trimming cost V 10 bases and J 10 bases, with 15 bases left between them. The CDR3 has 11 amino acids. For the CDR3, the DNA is TGTGCCACCGCCCTCTCGAGGGCGCAGTATTTT. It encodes CATALSRAQYF.

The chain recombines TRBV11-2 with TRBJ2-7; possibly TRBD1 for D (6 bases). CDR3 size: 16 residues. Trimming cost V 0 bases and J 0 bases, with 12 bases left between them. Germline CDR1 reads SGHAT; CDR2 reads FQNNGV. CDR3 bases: TGTGCCAGCAGCTTAGATTCAGGGGCCCACTCCTACGAGCAGTACTTC. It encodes CASSLDSGAHSYEQYF.

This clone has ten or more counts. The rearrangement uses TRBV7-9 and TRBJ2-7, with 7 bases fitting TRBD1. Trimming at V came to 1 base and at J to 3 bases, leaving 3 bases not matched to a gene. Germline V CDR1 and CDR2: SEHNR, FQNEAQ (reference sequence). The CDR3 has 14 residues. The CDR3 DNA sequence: TGTGCCAGCAGCTTAGAGGGACAGTTCTACGAGCAGTACTTC. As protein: CASSLEGQFYEQYF.

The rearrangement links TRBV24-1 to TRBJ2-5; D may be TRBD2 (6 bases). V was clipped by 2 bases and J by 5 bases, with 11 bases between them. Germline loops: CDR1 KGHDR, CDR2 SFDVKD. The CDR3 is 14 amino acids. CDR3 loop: CATSDSGSIETQYF. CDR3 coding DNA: TGTGCCACCAGTGATTCCGGGAGTATCGAGACCCAGTACTTC.

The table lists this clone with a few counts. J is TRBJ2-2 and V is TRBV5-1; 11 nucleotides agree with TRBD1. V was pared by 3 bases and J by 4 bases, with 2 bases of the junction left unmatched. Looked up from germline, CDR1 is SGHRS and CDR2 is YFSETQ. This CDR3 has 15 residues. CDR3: CASSSGTGGTGELFF. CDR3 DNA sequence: TGCGCCAGCAGCTCAGGGACAGGGGGCACCGGGGAGCTGTTTTTT. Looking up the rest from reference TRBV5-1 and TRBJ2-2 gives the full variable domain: KAGVTQTPRYLIKTRGQQVTLSCSPISGHRSVSWYQQTPGQGLQFLFEYFSETQRNKGNFPGRFSGRQFSNSRSEMNVSTLELGDSALYLCASSSGTGGTGELFFGEGSRLTVL.

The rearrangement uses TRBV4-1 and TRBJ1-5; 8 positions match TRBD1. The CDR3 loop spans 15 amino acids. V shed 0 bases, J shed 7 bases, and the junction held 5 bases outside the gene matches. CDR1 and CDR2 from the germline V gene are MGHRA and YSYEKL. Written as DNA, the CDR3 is TGCGCCAGCAGCCAAGAAAGACAGGGGTACCAGCCCCAGCATTTT. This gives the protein CASSQERQGYQPQHF.

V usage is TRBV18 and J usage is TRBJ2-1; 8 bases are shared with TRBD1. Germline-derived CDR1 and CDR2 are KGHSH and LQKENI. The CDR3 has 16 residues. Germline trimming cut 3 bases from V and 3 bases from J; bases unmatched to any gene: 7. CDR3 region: CASSPSDRGRYNEQFF. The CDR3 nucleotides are TGTGCCAGCTCACCCTCCGACAGGGGACGCTACAATGAGCAGTTCTTC.

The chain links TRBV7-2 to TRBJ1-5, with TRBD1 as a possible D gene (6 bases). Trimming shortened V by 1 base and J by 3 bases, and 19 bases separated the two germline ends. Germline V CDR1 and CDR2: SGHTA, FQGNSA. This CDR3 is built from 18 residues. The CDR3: CASSLGTRGQQNNQPQHF. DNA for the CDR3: TGTGCCAGCAGCTTAGGTACCAGGGGCCAGCAGAACAATCAGCCCCAGCATTTT.